The present T cell receptor beta chain was sequenced within a study of regulatory T cells in long-lasting Graves disease. Study-level points and caveats: Persistent patients had more shared public clonotypes (approximately 2,700) than new patients (about 870).

This clonotype was found many times. Its antigen remains unidentified. In building TCR beta libraries, iRepertoire HTBI primers were used together with Arm-PCR of CDR3 regions. TCRdb ran MiXCR on the multiplex PCR reads and lists one entry per CDR3 protein. The profile covers roughly 380,000 distinct CDR3 sequences, with roughly a sixth appearing a single time and 22% taken by the ten largest. Time point in this sample: newly diagnosed GD, antithyroid drugs for less than 3 months. The TCR library was made from RNA extracted from PBMCs. The CDR3 is made up of 14 amino acids. V trimming: 1 base; J trimming: 5 bases; junction bases outside the gene matches: 1. Germline V gene data show CDR1 as MGHRA and CDR2 as YSYEKL.

The chain uses TRBV4-1 and TRBJ1-5; 8 nucleotides align to TRBD1. This clonotype was sampled from a female donor with Graves disease. This specimen was peripheral blood mononuclear cells (PBMCs), taken at new diagnosis, from a patient treated with antithyroid drugs. The CDR3 DNA sequence: TGCGCCAGCAGCCAAGCAGGGGGCTATCAGCCCCAGCATTTT. Its protein product is CASSQAGGYQPQHF.